Following are 14 T cell receptor beta chains from one sample sequenced in a study of blood T cell repertoires in COVID-19. Here immunoSEQ multiplex PCR was the method, and the copy in TCRdb shows in-frame clones only, minus some. This sample yields approximately 120,000 clones, of which approximately 81% are seen a single time; roughly 4% belongs to the top ten. Input material: peripheral blood. Receptors were obtained from a woman in her 50s with acute or convalescent COVID-19.

The CDR3: CASSRGRTSSETQYF. CDR3 DNA: TGTGCCAGCAGCCGTGGACGGACTTCTTCAGAGACCCAGTACTTC. This chain links TRBV27 with TRBJ2-5; perhaps TRBD2 as D (5 bases). In germline, CDR1 is MNHEY, CDR2 SMNVEV (reference sequence). V was cut by 6 bases and J by 4 bases, with 18 bases left in between. The CDR3 sequence is 15 residues long.

V usage is TRBV11-2 and J usage is TRBJ1-5; 9 bases are a match to TRBD1. Germline V gene data show CDR1 as SGHAT and CDR2 as FQNNGV. Trimming cost V 3 bases and J 7 bases; bases outside gene matches: 10. The CDR3 spans 16 residues. The CDR3 DNA follows: TGTGCCAGCAGCTTGGCTGGGACAGGGCAGCGACAGCCCCAGCATTTT. Amino acid sequence: CASSLAGTGQRQPQHF.

The chain is built from TRBV15 and TRBJ2-7; 9 bases are shared with TRBD2. The V gene's germline CDR1 is LNHNV and CDR2 YYDKDF (reference sequence). The CDR3 is made up of 19 amino acids. V trimming: 0 bases; J trimming: 2 bases; junction bases outside the gene matches: 14. CDR3 amino acids: CATSRDGGRLAELTYEQYF. The DNA for the CDR3 is TGTGCCACCAGCAGAGATGGAGGTCGACTAGCGGAGTTAACCTACGAGCAGTACTTC.

The chain is built from TRBV3-1 (or the pseudogene TRBV3-2) and TRBJ1-2; no clear D. Trimming stripped 2 bases from V and 2 bases from J, with 9 bases between. Germline loops: CDR1 LGHDT, CDR2 YNNKEL (reference sequence). The CDR3 spans 14 residues. CDR3 nucleotides: TGTGCCAGCAGCCAATTCACAGAAAACTATGGCTACACCTTC. Encoded protein: CASSQFTENYGYTF.

The chain carries TRBV2 and TRBJ1-1, with TRBD1 identical over 7 bases. CDR1 SNHLY and CDR2 FYNNEI come from the germline V gene. With V trimmed by 3 bases and J by 1 base, 5 bases remained unmatched. The CDR3 is 15 amino acids. The CDR3 DNA reads TGTGCCAGCAGTGAGAATGGACAGGCGAACACTGAAGCTTTCTTT. Translation: CASSENGQANTEAFF.

This rearrangement joins TRBV2 to TRBJ2-3; TRBD2 matches at 7 bases. CDR3 length: 15 residues. Trimming at V came to 10 bases and at J to 0 bases, leaving 10 bases not matched to a gene. Germline values: CDR1 SNHLY, CDR2 FYNNEI. CDR3 in amino acids: CATVPGGSSTDTQYF. DNA for the CDR3: TGTGCCACAGTGCCGGGGGGTTCTAGCACAGATACGCAGTATTTT.

The rearrangement uses TRBV9 and TRBJ1-4; maybe TRBD1 (6 bases). V was trimmed by 2 bases and J by 0 bases, leaving 8 bases between them. The CDR3 covers 15 residues. Germline V gene sequence: CDR1 SGDLS, CDR2 YYNGEE. CDR3 nucleotides: TGTGCCAGCAGCGTCCAGGGGTCAACTAATGAAAAACTGTTTTTT. Amino acid sequence: CASSVQGSTNEKLFF.

The genes are TRBV21-1 and TRBJ2-1; the DNA was not used to check the table's D call, TRBD1. TRBV21-1 is assigned pseudogene status. CDR3 length: 14 amino acids. The CDR3 DNA follows: TGTGCCAGCAGCTCGACAGGGACCTACAATGAGCAGTTCTTC. This gives the protein CASSSTGTYNEQFF.

V and J are TRBV15 and TRBJ2-3; TRBD2 might be the D (7 bases). Germline V gene sequence: CDR1 LNHNV, CDR2 YYDKDF (reference sequence). The length of the CDR3 is 14 residues. V lost 6 bases and J 4 bases, leaving 14 bases between the germline ends. The CDR3: CATSRRGAPDTQYF. In DNA form, the CDR3 reads TGTGCCACCAGTCGTCGGGGGGCCCCAGATACGCAGTATTTT.

This chain uses TRBV13 with TRBJ1-1, with TRBD1 matching over 7 bases. The germline V gene has CDR1 PRHDT and CDR2 FYEKMQ (reference sequence). V lost 5 bases and J lost 8; bases outside the gene matches: 11. This CDR3 has 14 residues. CDR3 coding DNA: TGTGCCAGCAGCCATCGACAGGGCGGCCCCGAAGCTTTCTTT. Its translation: CASSHRQGGPEAFF. The complete variable domain, with remaining parts taken from reference TRBV13 and TRBJ1-1, reads AAGVIQSPRHLIKEKRETATLKCYPIPRHDTVYWYQQGPGQDPQFLISFYEKMQSDKGSIPDRFSAQQFSDYHSELNMSSLELGDSALYFCASSHRQGGPEAFFGQGTRLTVV.

The chain joins TRBV9 to TRBJ1-1; 7 nucleotides line up with TRBD1. With 3 bases clipped from V and 1 base from J, the junction kept 6 bases outside the gene matches. Germline V gene data show CDR1 as SGDLS and CDR2 as YYNGEE. The CDR3 is made up of 15 amino acids. The chain's CDR3 is CASSARTGKNTEAFF. CDR3 bases: TGTGCCAGCAGCGCTCGGACAGGAAAGAACACTGAAGCTTTCTTT. Variable domain in full (rest from reference TRBV9 and TRBJ1-1): DSGVTQTPKHLITATGQRVTLRCSPRSGDLSVYWYQQSLDQGLQFLIQYYNGEERAKGNILERFSAQQFPDLHSELNLSSLELGDSALYFCASSARTGKNTEAFFGQGTRLTVV.

The chain links TRBV15 to TRBJ2-7; 7 nucleotides align to TRBD1. The germline V gene has CDR1 LNHNV and CDR2 YYDKDF (reference sequence). The ends lost 3 bases at V and 0 bases at J; junction bases unmatched: 8. CDR3 length: 16 residues. In nucleotides, the CDR3 is TGTGCCACCAGCAGGGGACAGAGATCGAGCTCCTACGAGCAGTACTTC. It specifies CATSRGQRSSSYEQYF.

V gene TRBV19 combines with J gene TRBJ2-3; TRBD2 might be the D (7 bases). Germline V gene data show CDR1 as LNHDA and CDR2 as SQIVND (reference sequence). This CDR3 contains 14 residues. Deletions cut 7 bases from V and 3 bases from J, with 14 bases between. CDR3 DNA sequence: TGTGCCAGTACGCGGGGGCGGTTGACAGATACGCAGTATTTT. Protein sequence: CASTRGRLTDTQYF.

CDR3 region: CASSLGTDTDTQYF. CDR3 DNA sequence: TGCGCCAGCAGCTTGGGGACAGACACAGATACGCAGTATTTT. The rearrangement links TRBV5-1 to TRBJ2-3; D is perhaps TRBD1 (6 bases). The V gene lost 0 bases and the J gene lost 2 bases, with 7 bases spanning the gap. The germline gives CDR1 SGHRS, CDR2 YFSETQ. The length of the CDR3 is 14 residues.